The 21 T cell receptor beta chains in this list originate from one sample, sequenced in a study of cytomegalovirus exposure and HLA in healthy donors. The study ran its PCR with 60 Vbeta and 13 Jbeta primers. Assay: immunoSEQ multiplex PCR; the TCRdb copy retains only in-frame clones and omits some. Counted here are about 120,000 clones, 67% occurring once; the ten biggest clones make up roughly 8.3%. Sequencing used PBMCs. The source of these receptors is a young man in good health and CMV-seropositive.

The CDR3 loop reads CASSRAQGGHETQYF. The DNA of the CDR3 is TGTGCCAGCAGCCGGGCCCAGGGTGGGCACGAGACCCAGTACTTC. The chain joins TRBV5-8 to TRBJ2-5; D might be TRBD1 (5 bases). The CDR3 runs 15 residues. Germline assignment: CDR1 SGHTS and CDR2 YDEGEE. Trimming cost V 4 bases and J 5 bases, with 18 bases left between them.

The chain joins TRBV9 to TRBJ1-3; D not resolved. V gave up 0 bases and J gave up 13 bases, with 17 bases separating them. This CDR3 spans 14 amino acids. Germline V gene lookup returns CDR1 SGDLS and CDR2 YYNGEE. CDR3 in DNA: TGTGCCAGCAGCGTAGTGCCCGGACTGGGAGCTATATATTTT. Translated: CASSVVPGLGAIYF.

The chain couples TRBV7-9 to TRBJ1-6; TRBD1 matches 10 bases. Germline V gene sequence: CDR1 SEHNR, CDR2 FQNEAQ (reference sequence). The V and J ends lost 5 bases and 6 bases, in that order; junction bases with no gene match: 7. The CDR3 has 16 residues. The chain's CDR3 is CASSRGQGFSNSPLHF. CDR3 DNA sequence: TGTGCCAGCAGCAGGGGACAGGGGTTCTCTAATTCACCCCTCCACTTT.

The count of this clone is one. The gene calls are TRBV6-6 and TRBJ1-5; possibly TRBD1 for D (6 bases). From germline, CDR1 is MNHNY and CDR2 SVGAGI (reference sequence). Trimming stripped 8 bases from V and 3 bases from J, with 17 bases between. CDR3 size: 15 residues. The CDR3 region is CASGPGQGPNQPQHF. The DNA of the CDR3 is TGTGCCAGCGGACCGGGACAAGGCCCCAATCAGCCCCAGCATTTT.

The CDR3 DNA reads as TGTGCCAGCAGCCCGGGACAGGGCCAGCCCCAGCATTTT. Translated: CASSPGQGQPQHF. The chain employs TRBV7-7 and TRBJ1-5, with 9 nucleotides matching TRBD1. Germline V gives CDR1 SSHAT, CDR2 FNYEAQ (reference sequence). V dropped 5 bases and J dropped 7; count of bases not matched to a gene: 3. The CDR3 contains 13 residues. Combining the CDR3 with reference TRBV7-7 and TRBJ1-5 gives the whole variable domain GAGVSQSPRYKVTKRGQDVTLRCDPISSHATLYWYQQALGQGPEFLTYFNYEAQPDKSGLPSDRFSAERPEGSISTLTIQRTEQRDSAMYRCASSPGQGQPQHFGDGTRLSIL.

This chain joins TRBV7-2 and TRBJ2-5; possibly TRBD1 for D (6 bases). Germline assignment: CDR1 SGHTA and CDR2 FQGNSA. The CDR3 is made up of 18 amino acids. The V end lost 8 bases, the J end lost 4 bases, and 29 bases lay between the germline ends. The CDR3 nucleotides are TGTGCCAGCCAAGAGGGAGTGTGGGCAGGGGCGTTTGGAGAGACCCAGTACTTC. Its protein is CASQEGVWAGAFGETQYF.

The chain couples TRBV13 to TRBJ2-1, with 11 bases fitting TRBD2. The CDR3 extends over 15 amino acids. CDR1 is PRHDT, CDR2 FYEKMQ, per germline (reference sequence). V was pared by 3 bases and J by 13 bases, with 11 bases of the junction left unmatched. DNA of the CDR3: TGTGCCAGCAGCTTTTCGGGTAGCGGGGGGGGTCACCAGTTCTTC. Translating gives CASSFSGSGGGHQFF.

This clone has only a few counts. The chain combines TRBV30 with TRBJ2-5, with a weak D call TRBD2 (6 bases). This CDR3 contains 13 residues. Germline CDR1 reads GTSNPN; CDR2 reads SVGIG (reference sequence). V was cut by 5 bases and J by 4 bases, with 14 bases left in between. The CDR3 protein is CAWEGLGGETQYF. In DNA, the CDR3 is TGTGCCTGGGAGGGTCTGGGGGGAGAGACCCAGTACTTC.

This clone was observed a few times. Written as DNA, the CDR3 is TGCGCCAGCACCCGACAGGGGCATGATGAAAAACTGTTTTTT. Protein sequence: CASTRQGHDEKLFF. The chain has TRBV5-1 and TRBJ1-4; TRBD1 agrees at 8 bases. V lost 6 bases to trimming and J lost 6 bases; unmatched junction nucleotides: 7. The CDR3 is made up of 14 amino acids. Germline V CDR1 and CDR2: SGHRS, YFSETQ.

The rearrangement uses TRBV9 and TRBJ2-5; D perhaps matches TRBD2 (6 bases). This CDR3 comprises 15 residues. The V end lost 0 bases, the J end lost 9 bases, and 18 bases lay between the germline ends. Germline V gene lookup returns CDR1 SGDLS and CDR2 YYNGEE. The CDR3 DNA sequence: TGTGCCAGCAGCGTAGCTAGCGCTAATTTCGAGGCCCAGTACTTC. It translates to CASSVASANFEAQYF.

This chain's CDR3 is CATSRVGQQNEKLFF. The CDR3 nucleotides are TGTGCCACCAGCAGAGTGGGACAGCAGAATGAAAAACTGTTTTTT. V is TRBV15 and J is TRBJ1-4; 7 positions match TRBD1. V shed 1 base and J 5 bases; nucleotides not matched to a gene: 4. CDR3 size: 15 residues. Germline lookup yields CDR1 LNHNV and CDR2 YYDKDF (reference sequence).

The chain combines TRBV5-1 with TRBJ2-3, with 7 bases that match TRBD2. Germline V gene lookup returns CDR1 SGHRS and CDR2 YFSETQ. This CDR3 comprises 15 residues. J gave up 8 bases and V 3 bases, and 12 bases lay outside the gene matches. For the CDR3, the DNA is TGCGCCAGCAGCTGGGACGGACTAGAAGGTAGTACGCAGTATTTT. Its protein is CASSWDGLEGSTQYF.

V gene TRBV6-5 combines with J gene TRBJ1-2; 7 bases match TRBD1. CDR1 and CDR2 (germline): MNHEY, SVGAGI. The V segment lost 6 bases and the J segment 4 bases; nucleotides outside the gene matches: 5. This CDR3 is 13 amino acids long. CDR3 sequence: CASRPTGTYGYTF. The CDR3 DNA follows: TGTGCCAGCAGGCCGACAGGGACCTATGGCTACACCTTC.

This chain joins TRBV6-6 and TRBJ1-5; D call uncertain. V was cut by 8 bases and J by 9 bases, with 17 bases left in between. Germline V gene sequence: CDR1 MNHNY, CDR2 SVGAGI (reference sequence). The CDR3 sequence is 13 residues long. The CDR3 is CASVSYAEGPQHF. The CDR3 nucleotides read TGTGCCAGCGTGTCGTACGCCGAGGGGCCCCAGCATTTT.

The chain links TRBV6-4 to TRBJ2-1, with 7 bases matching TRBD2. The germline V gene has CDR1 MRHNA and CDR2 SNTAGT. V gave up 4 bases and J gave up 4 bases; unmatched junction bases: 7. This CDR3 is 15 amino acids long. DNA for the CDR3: TGTGCCAGCAGTGGGGCGGGGGATTTTTACAATGAGCAGTTCTTC. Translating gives CASSGAGDFYNEQFF.

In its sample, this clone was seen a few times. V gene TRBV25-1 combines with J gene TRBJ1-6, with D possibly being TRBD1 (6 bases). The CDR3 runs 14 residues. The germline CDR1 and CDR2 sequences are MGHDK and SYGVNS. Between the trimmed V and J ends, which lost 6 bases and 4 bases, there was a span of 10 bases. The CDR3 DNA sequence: TGTGCCAGCAGAGTAACAGGGTATAATTCACCCCTCCACTTT. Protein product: CASRVTGYNSPLHF.

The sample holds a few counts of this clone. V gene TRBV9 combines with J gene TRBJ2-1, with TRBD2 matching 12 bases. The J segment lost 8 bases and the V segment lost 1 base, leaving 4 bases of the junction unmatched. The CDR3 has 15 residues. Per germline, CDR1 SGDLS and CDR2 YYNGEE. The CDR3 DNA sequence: TGTGCCAGCAGCGTATGGGCTAGCGGGGGGGATGAGCAGTTCTTC. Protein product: CASSVWASGGDEQFF.

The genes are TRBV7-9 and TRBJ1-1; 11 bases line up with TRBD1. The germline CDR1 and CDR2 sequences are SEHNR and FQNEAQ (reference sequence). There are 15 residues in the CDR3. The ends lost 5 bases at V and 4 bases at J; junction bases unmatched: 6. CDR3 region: CASSPRDRGGTEAFF. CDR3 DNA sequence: TGTGCCAGCAGCCCCCGGGACAGGGGGGGCACTGAAGCTTTCTTT.

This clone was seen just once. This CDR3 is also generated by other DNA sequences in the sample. DNA of the CDR3: TGTGCCAGCTCTCCGCTCCTAGCGGGGGGGTACAATGAGCAGTTCTTC. It is translated as CASSPLLAGGYNEQFF. This chain connects TRBV18 to TRBJ2-1, with TRBD2 matching over 12 bases. Germline CDR1 is KGHSH and CDR2 is LQKENI. V lost 6 bases, J lost 4 bases, and 7 bases stayed unmatched. This CDR3 contains 16 residues.

DNA for the CDR3: TGTGCCAGCAGTTTAAGGGGAAACGCTGAAGCTTTCTTT. Encoded protein: CASSLRGNAEAFF. This chain uses TRBV27 with TRBJ1-1; D may be TRBD1 (5 bases). The CDR3 is made up of 13 amino acids. Trimming removed 2 bases from V and 6 bases from J, with 10 bases in between. CDR1 MNHEY and CDR2 SMNVEV come from the germline V gene (reference sequence).

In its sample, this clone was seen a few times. In nucleotides, the CDR3 is TGTGCCAGCAGTTATCGGGGGGGTAATCAGCCCCAGCATTTT. It codes for CASSYRGGNQPQHF. V and J are TRBV6-5 and TRBJ1-5; D is possibly TRBD1 (5 bases). V shed 3 bases and J shed 4 bases, with 10 bases lying between them. Germline V gene data show CDR1 as MNHEY and CDR2 as SVGAGI. The length of the CDR3 is 14 residues.